This TCR beta chain was captured by sequencing in a study of vaccination and CD4 T cells after COVID-19. Study-wide context: Every participant was given two doses of BNT162b2 or mRNA-1273 vaccine. Study results and caveats: Median reactive clonotypes, those recognizing SARS-CoV-2, rose from 21 to 38, not significantly.

This CDR3 has 11 amino acids. Looked up from germline, CDR1 is DFQATT and CDR2 is SNEGSKA (reference sequence). The V gene lost 1 base and the J gene lost 4 bases, with 4 bases spanning the gap. Comments on this clonotype: No antigen is known for it.

Cultured CD4+ T-cell DNA underwent Oncomine TCR Beta short-read sequencing. TCRdb analysed the PCR reads with MiXCR anew, one entry per CDR3 protein. The profile shows 10,000 to 15,000 distinct CDR3 sequences, 40% to 50% of them singletons. Treatment given: approximately nine-day PBMC culture with coronavirus spike peptide pools or control peptides (ViraFEST assay). The rearrangement links TRBV20-1 to TRBJ1-1; D gene uncertain. This TCR came from a human donor who had recovered from COVID-19. The starting material was CD4+ T cells from blood, cultured in vitro, obtained before SARS-CoV-2 vaccination. CDR3 DNA sequence: TGCAGTGCTAGAGTATCCACTGAAGCTTTCTTT. The encoded protein is CSARVSTEAFF.